Listed below are T cell receptor beta chains from one sample, sequenced in a study of CD8 T cells in ankylosing spondylitis. Each CDR3 protein gets one entry after TCRdb re-called the 5' RACE reads with MiXCR. The data show about 160,000 distinct CDR3 sequences, with 15% to 20% seen just once and approximately 7.8% held by the top ten. Material: blood, either unsorted or a sorted T cell fraction (not recorded which). These receptors all stem from a male donor with ankylosing spondylitis or in good health (not recorded which). The CDR3 runs from the conserved cysteine through the conserved F or W. D genes are given only for firm matches. Clone size appears in some rows only: once, few, many, or a class for an expanded clone.

>TRBJ2-5|TRBD1|-|TRBV10-2
CASSGQGVTFQDFATQYF
TGCGCCAGCAGCGGACAGGGGGTTACTTTCCAAGACTTTGCGACCCAGTACTTC
>TRBJ2-1|-|-|TRBV2
CASSERVGNEQFF
TGTGCCAGCAGTGAACGAGTGGGCAATGAGCAGTTCTTC
>TRBJ1-5|-|many|TRBV20-1
CSAEGQASNQPQHF
TGCAGTGCCGAAGGCCAGGCTAGCAATCAGCCCCAGCATTTT
>TRBJ2-1|-|few|TRBV6-5
CASSYEGNEQFF
TGTGCCAGCAGTTATGAGGGAAATGAGCAGTTCTTC
>TRBJ1-4|TRBD1|-|TRBV5-1
CASSLGQGATNEKLFF
TGCGCCAGCAGCCTGGGACAGGGAGCAACTAATGAAAAACTGTTTTTT
>TRBJ2-2|TRBD2|many|TRBV11-2
CASKAGEAGELFF
TGTGCCAGCAAAGCGGGAGAAGCCGGGGAGCTGTTTTTT
>TRBJ2-1|TRBD1|-|TRBV6-9
CASSPGTADNEQFF
TGTGCCAGCAGTCCCGGGACAGCCGACAATGAGCAGTTCTTC
>TRBJ2-1|TRBD2|many|TRBV7-8
CASSLAGLAGYNEQFF
TGTGCCAGCAGCTTAGCTGGACTAGCGGGCTACAATGAGCAGTTCTTC
>TRBJ1-5|-|once|TRBV30
CAWSDTGVHQPQHF
TGTGCCTGGAGTGACACAGGCGTTCATCAGCCCCAGCATTTT
>TRBJ2-1|TRBD2|many|TRBV29-1
CSVEVNLAGVRRVYNEQFF
TGCAGCGTTGAAGTGAATCTAGCGGGAGTTCGGCGTGTGTACAATGAGCAGTTCTTC
>TRBJ2-1|TRBD2|-|TRBV2
CASNGGSGSKLFEQFF
TGTGCCAGCAATGGCGGAAGCGGGAGCAAATTGTTTGAGCAGTTCTTC
>TRBJ2-6|TRBD2|few|TRBV20-1
CSARRGSSGANVLTF
TGCAGTGCCAGGCGGGGGAGCTCTGGGGCCAACGTCCTGACTTTC
>TRBJ1-2|TRBD1|many|TRBV20-1
CSALDRAHYGYTF
TGCAGTGCTCTCGACAGGGCTCACTATGGCTACACCTTC
>TRBJ2-1|TRBD2|-|TRBV6-4
CASSEQIAGEGNEQFF
TGTGCCAGCAGTGAGCAAATAGCGGGAGAGGGCAATGAGCAGTTCTTC
>TRBJ2-7|TRBD2|-|TRBV3-1
CATTSGNSYEQYF
TGTGCCACAACTAGCGGGAACTCCTACGAGCAGTACTTC
>TRBJ2-7|-|-|TRBV7-2
CASSSIPYEQYF
TGTGCCAGCAGCTCAATACCCTACGAGCAGTACTTC
>TRBJ2-7|-|many|TRBV20-1
CSARQGTEQYF
TGCAGTGCTAGACAGGGGACCGAGCAGTACTTC
>TRBJ1-5|TRBD1|-|TRBV27
CASSPFRDRDSNQPQHF
TGTGCCAGCAGTCCTTTTCGGGACAGGGACAGCAATCAGCCCCAGCATTTT
>TRBJ2-2|-|-|TRBV29-1
CSVAYSGELFF
TGCAGCGTGGCCTACTCCGGGGAGCTGTTTTTT
>TRBJ2-7|-|-|TRBV30
CAWERRSYEQYF
TGTGCCTGGGAACGTCGGTCCTACGAGCAGTACTTC
>TRBJ2-3|-|many|TRBV20-1
CSAKGTFTDTQYF
TGCAGTGCTAAAGGGACCTTCACAGATACGCAGTATTTT
>TRBJ2-1|-|-|TRBV6-2/TRBV6-3
CASSYAQGHEQFF
TGTGCCAGCAGTTACGCGCAGGGACATGAGCAGTTCTTC
>TRBJ1-2|TRBD1|many|TRBV5-1
CASSLAVGQGSGYGYTF
TGCGCCAGCAGCTTAGCCGTGGGACAGGGGAGCGGCTATGGCTACACCTTC
>TRBJ2-7|-|few|TRBV30
CAWRPPGLSSYEQYF
TGTGCCTGGAGACCTCCGGGACTGAGCTCCTACGAGCAGTACTTC
>TRBJ2-1|-|-|TRBV28
CASSWVGGFEQFF
TGTGCCAGCAGTTGGGTCGGAGGTTTTGAGCAGTTCTTC
>TRBJ2-5|TRBD2|few|TRBV27
CASSGRGGGETQYF
TGTGCCAGCAGTGGGCGGGGGGGAGGAGAGACCCAGTACTTC
>TRBJ1-2|-|many|TRBV5-1
CASSLAGQYGYTF
TGCGCCAGCAGCTTGGCCGGACAGTATGGCTACACCTTC
>TRBJ1-4|-|many|TRBV5-1
CASSGTTGHNEKLFF
TGCGCCAGCAGCGGAACGACAGGACATAATGAAAAACTGTTTTTT
>TRBJ2-2|-|many|TRBV5-1
CASSWSGEDNTGELFF
TGCGCCAGCAGCTGGAGCGGAGAAGATAACACCGGGGAGCTGTTTTTT
>TRBJ1-1|-|many|TRBV3-1
CASSPGPNTEAFF
TGTGCCAGCAGTCCGGGACCTAACACTGAAGCTTTCTTT
>TRBJ1-5|-|few|TRBV12-3/TRBV12-4
CASSLMVYQPQHF
TGTGCCAGCAGCCTAATGGTGTATCAGCCCCAGCATTTT
>TRBJ1-4|-|few|TRBV20-1
CSARSVSSGRREKLFF
TGCAGTGCTAGATCGGTGTCGTCGGGCCGGCGTGAAAAACTGTTTTTT
>TRBJ2-7|-|-|TRBV3-1
CASSQAGPYEQYF
TGTGCCAGCAGCCAAGCCGGACCCTACGAGCAATACTTC
>TRBJ2-1|-|many|TRBV20-1
CSARGGRLQFF
TGCAGTGCTAGAGGGGGACGGCTGCAGTTCTTC
>TRBJ2-5|-|many|TRBV11-1
CASSLAIWRAGLQETQYF
TGTGCCAGCAGCTTAGCTATCTGGAGAGCCGGACTGCAAGAGACCCAGTACTTC
>TRBJ1-1|-|-|TRBV25-1
CASSEELVTEAFF
TGTGCCAGCAGTGAAGAACTGGTGACTGAAGCTTTCTTT
>TRBJ1-2|-|few|TRBV4-2
CASSQEWSGVGGYGYTF
TGTGCCAGCAGCCAAGAATGGTCAGGGGTCGGGGGCTATGGCTACACCTTC
>TRBJ2-6|-|many|TRBV12-3/TRBV12-4
CASSFISGANVLTF
TGTGCCAGCAGTTTTATCTCTGGGGCCAACGTCCTGACTTTC